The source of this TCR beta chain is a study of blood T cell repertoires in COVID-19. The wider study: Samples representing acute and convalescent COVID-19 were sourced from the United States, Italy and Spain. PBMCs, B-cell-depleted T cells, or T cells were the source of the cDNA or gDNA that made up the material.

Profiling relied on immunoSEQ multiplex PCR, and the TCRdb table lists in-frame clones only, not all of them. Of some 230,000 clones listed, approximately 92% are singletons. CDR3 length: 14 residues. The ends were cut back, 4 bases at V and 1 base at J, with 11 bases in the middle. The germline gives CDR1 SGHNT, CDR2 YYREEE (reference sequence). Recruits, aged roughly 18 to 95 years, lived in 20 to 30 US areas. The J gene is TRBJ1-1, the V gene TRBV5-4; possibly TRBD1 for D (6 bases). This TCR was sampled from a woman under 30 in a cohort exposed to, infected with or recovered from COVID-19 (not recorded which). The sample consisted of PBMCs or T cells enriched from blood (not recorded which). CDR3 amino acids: CASSHGQTNTEAFF. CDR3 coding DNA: TGTGCCAGCAGCCATGGACAGACGAACACTGAAGCTTTCTTT.